The next 7 T cell receptor beta chains were all read from a single sample in a study of T cell repertoires in cytomegalovirus infection. A single record per CDR3 protein comes from TCRdb applying MiXCR to the reads. The data show 140,000 to 150,000 distinct CDR3 sequences, over 25% seen once. Which antigens these TCRs recognize remains unknown. Source: CD8+ T cells from cultured PBMCs, taken from culture after CMV antigen stimulation. These receptors all come from a human donor in good health (CMV status not recorded). Some clones in this sample may be carry-over from other donors' samples.

The chain has TRBV12-3 or TRBV12-4 and TRBJ2-1; TRBD2 matches at 7 bases. The CDR3 totals 14 residues. V lost 4 bases, J lost 4 bases, and 4 bases stayed unmatched. The CDR3 region is CASSSGTKYNEQFF. CDR3 nucleotides: TGTGCCAGCAGTTCCGGGACTAAATACAATGAGCAGTTCTTC.

This chain connects TRBV7-2 to TRBJ2-5, with 7 bases lining up with TRBD2. V lost 1 base, J lost 4 bases, and 6 bases stayed unmatched. The germline CDR1 and CDR2 sequences are SGHTA and FQGNSA. The CDR3 has 15 residues. The CDR3 nucleotides are TGTGCCAGCAGCTTAGTCGGGGGGATGGGAGAGACCCAGTACTTC. As protein: CASSLVGGMGETQYF.

This clonotype was seen many times. The CDR3 is CSASHRTTAGGELFF. Written as DNA, the CDR3 is TGCAGTGCTAGCCACAGGACGACCGCGGGCGGGGAGCTGTTTTTT. The chain carries TRBV20-1 and TRBJ2-2; D may match TRBD1 or TRBD2 (5 bases each). The V end was cut by 3 bases, the J end by 7 bases, with 18 bases between. There are 15 residues in the CDR3. Germline lookup yields CDR1 DFQATT and CDR2 SNEGSKA (reference sequence).

This clonotype turned up a few times. The chain combines TRBV29-1 with TRBJ2-7, with D possibly being TRBD2 (6 bases). The CDR3 is made up of 13 amino acids. With 2 bases removed from V and 9 bases from J, the gap between germline ends came to 17 bases. The germline V gene has CDR1 SQVTM and CDR2 ANQGSEA. The CDR3 DNA reads as TGCAGCGTTGAACTTGGGACTGGGGACGGGCAGTACTTC. This codes for CSVELGTGDGQYF.

This chain joins TRBV5-6 and TRBJ2-3; no clear D gene. This CDR3 contains 15 residues. The V end lost 0 bases, the J end lost 0 bases, and 8 bases lay between the germline ends. Germline CDR1 and CDR2: SGHDT and YYEEEE. CDR3 bases: TGTGCCAGCAGCTTGGAGTTTCTGAGCACAGATACGCAGTATTTT. It specifies CASSLEFLSTDTQYF.

The chain couples TRBV29-1 to TRBJ2-3; D not certain. There are 11 residues in the CDR3. Trimming removed 8 bases from V and 6 bases from J, with 12 bases in between. CDR1 and CDR2 from the germline V gene are SQVTM and ANQGSEA. CDR3 amino acids: CSPSVGDTQYF. CDR3 sequence (DNA): TGCAGCCCAAGCGTGGGGGATACGCAGTATTTT.

This clonotype came up a few times. CDR3 sequence (DNA): TGTGCCGGTTGGGGGTTTGGGACAGTTAATGAAAAACTGTTTTTT. Its protein product is CAGWGFGTVNEKLFF. The rearrangement links TRBV2 to TRBJ1-4, with 7 bases lining up with TRBD1. With V trimmed by 11 bases and J by 4 bases, 13 bases remained unmatched. This CDR3 is built from 15 residues. Per germline, CDR1 SNHLY and CDR2 FYNNEI.